Listed below are T cell receptor beta chains from one sample, sequenced in a study of cytomegalovirus exposure and HLA in healthy donors. TCRdb's copy holds only in-frame clones and misses some; the assay was immunoSEQ multiplex PCR. The repertoire holds approximately 84,000 clones, with approximately 74% as singletons. The sample was PBMCs. Source of these receptors: a man aged 40-50 years in good health and CMV-seropositive. The CDR3 runs from the conserved cysteine through the conserved F or W. D genes are given only for firm matches. Size values are once, few and many counts, or a class for expanded clones, and some rows have none.

d_call j_call clone_size v_call cdr3_aa cdr3_nt
TRBD2 TRBJ2-1 once TRBV9 CASSKGLAGLDEQFF TGTGCCAGCAGCAAGGGACTAGCGGGACTGGATGAGCAGTTCTTC
. TRBJ1-5 . TRBV5-1 CASSLISPQHF TGCGCCAGCAGCTTGATCTCGCCCCAGCATTTT
TRBD2 TRBJ2-1 . TRBV30 CAWSGGGPYNEQFF TGTGCCTGGAGCGGGGGGGGACCCTACAATGAGCAGTTCTTC
. TRBJ2-7 . TRBV13 CASSYASSRHYEQYF TGTGCCAGCAGCTATGCTAGCTCCCGCCACTACGAGCAGTACTTC
. TRBJ2-2 . TRBV10-1 CASEGGNTGELFF TGCGCCAGCGAGGGAGGGAACACCGGGGAGCTGTTTTTT
. TRBJ2-7 medium-sized TRBV7-9 CASSVGMEQYF TGTGCCAGCAGCGTCGGTATGGAGCAGTACTTC
. TRBJ2-5 . TRBV4-3 CASSQDIGTEYQETQYF TGCGCCAGCAGCCAAGATATCGGTACAGAATACCAAGAGACCCAGTACTTC
. TRBJ1-3 few TRBV7-2 CASSLGAGNSGNTIYF TGTGCCAGCAGCTTAGGGGCGGGGAACTCTGGAAACACCATATATTTT
. TRBJ2-6 medium-sized TRBV5-1 CASSLAESGANVLTF TGCGCCAGCAGCTTAGCGGAATCCGGGGCCAACGTCCTGACTTTC
TRBD2 TRBJ2-5 . TRBV19 CASSIIFTSGAEETQYF TGTGCCAGTAGTATAATCTTCACTAGCGGTGCCGAAGAGACCCAGTACTTC
TRBD1 TRBJ1-1 . TRBV5-1 CASTLGTGITEAFF TGCGCCAGCACCTTGGGGACAGGCATTACTGAAGCTTTCTTT
TRBD1 TRBJ1-6 . TRBV18 CASSPSGQGTGGSSPLHF TGTGCCAGCTCACCTTCGGGACAGGGGACCGGGGGGAGTTCACCCCTCCACTTT
. TRBJ1-1 . TRBV5-4 CASSPRSGMKTEAFF TGTGCCAGCAGCCCAAGGTCAGGAATGAAGACTGAAGCTTTCTTT
TRBD1 TRBJ2-7 few TRBV19 CASRPSQGVYEQYF TGTGCCAGTAGGCCAAGTCAGGGGGTCTACGAGCAGTACTTC
. TRBJ1-5 once TRBV11-2 CASSLGADQPQHF TGTGCCAGCAGCTTAGGAGCGGATCAGCCCCAGCATTTT
TRBD1 TRBJ2-2 . TRBV5-1 CASSSSTGTNTGELFF TGCGCCAGCAGCTCCTCGACAGGGACGAACACCGGGGAGCTGTTTTTT
. TRBJ1-6 . TRBV7-9 CASSLSDRDSPLHF TGTGCCAGCAGCTTAAGTGATAGAGATTCACCCCTCCACTTT
. TRBJ2-7 . TRBV18 CASSPKSDEQYF TGTGCCAGCTCACCGAAGAGTGACGAGCAGTACTTC
TRBD1 TRBJ1-4 . TRBV18 CASSRPDRNEKLFF TGTGCCAGCTCACGACCGGACAGGAATGAAAAACTGTTTTTT
. TRBJ2-7 few TRBV6-5 CASSTGKGAYEQYF TGTGCCAGCAGCACGGGAAAGGGGGCCTACGAGCAGTACTTC
. TRBJ2-1 . TRBV2 CARLDRGSGGNYNEQFF TGTGCCAGACTGGACCGCGGGTCCGGGGGAAATTACAATGAGCAGTTCTTC
TRBD1 TRBJ1-3 . TRBV11-2 CASSFDRGPGNTIYF TGTGCCAGCAGCTTCGACAGGGGGCCTGGAAACACCATATATTTT
. TRBJ2-3 . TRBV9 CASSVADTQYF TGTGCCAGCAGCGTAGCTGATACGCAGTATTTT
. TRBJ2-3 . TRBV7-2 CASSLSMTSTDTQYF TGTGCCAGCAGCTTATCCATGACTAGCACAGATACGCAGTATTTT
TRBD1 TRBJ1-6 . TRBV19 CASSLFNRGPNSPLHF TGTGCCAGTTCACTATTTAACAGGGGGCCTAATTCACCCCTCCACTTT
TRBD1 TRBJ1-4 . TRBV5-1 CASSLQGAWNEKLFF TGCGCCAGCAGCTTACAGGGGGCTTGGAACGAAAAACTGTTTTTT
TRBD1 TRBJ2-7 . TRBV5-1 CASSPRTGTGSYEQYF TGCGCCAGCAGCCCGAGGACAGGTACAGGGTCCTACGAGCAGTACTTC
. TRBJ2-5 few TRBV11-2 CASTVTGIPQETQYF TGTGCCAGCACCGTAACAGGGATACCCCAAGAGACCCAGTACTTC
. TRBJ1-5 . TRBV5-6 CASSLWQAIVNQPQHF TGTGCCAGCAGCTTGTGGCAGGCCATTGTCAATCAGCCCCAGCATTTT
TRBD2 TRBJ2-4 . TRBV7-2 CASSLRTSGGLAKNIQYF TGTGCCAGCAGCTTACGGACTAGCGGGGGTCTAGCCAAAAACATTCAGTACTTC
TRBD1 TRBJ2-4 . TRBV18 CASSPGQGMGKNIQYF TGTGCCAGCTCACCGGGACAGGGGATGGGCAAAAACATTCAGTACTTC
TRBD2 TRBJ2-5 few TRBV5-1 CASSLAGVSGGIRETQYF TGCGCCAGCAGCTTGGCGGGCGTTAGCGGGGGGATCCGAGAGACCCAGTACTTC
TRBD1 TRBJ2-5 few TRBV7-2 CASSFVQGGQETQYF TGTGCCAGCAGCTTCGTACAGGGGGGACAAGAGACCCAGTACTTC
. TRBJ1-1 . TRBV2 CASSENRDAIPEAFF TGTGCCAGCAGCGAGAATCGGGATGCTATACCTGAAGCTTTCTTT
TRBD2 TRBJ2-1 . TRBV15 CATSRVQKLATETEQFF TGTGCCACCAGCAGAGTCCAAAAACTAGCGACGGAGACGGAGCAGTTCTTC
TRBD2 TRBJ2-7 . TRBV7-8 CASSPSRSSGSYEQYF TGTGCCAGCAGCCCTTCTAGGTCTAGCGGATCCTACGAGCAGTACTTC